This T cell receptor (beta chain) was found in a study of early T cells in non-severe SARS-CoV-2 infection. The CDR3 is 15 amino acids. V lost 4 bases and J lost 0; bases outside the gene matches: 4. CDR1 SGHDT and CDR2 YYEEEE come from the germline V gene. MiXCR, run by TCRdb on the 5' RACE reads, gives a single entry per CDR3 protein. This table holds roughly 35,000 distinct CDR3 sequences, just under 4% found once. Many counts were recorded for this clonotype. This receptor was obtained from an adult who was a healthcare worker with PCR-confirmed SARS-CoV-2 infection or an uninfected control (not recorded which). The rearrangement joins TRBV5-6 to TRBJ1-5; TRBD1 matches 7 bases. Sample: whole blood. Here the CDR3 DNA reads TGTGCCAGCAGCCGTAGACAGGGTAGCAATCAGCCCCAGCATTTT. It yields the protein CASSRRQGSNQPQHF.